The 16 T cell receptor beta chains listed next were all sequenced from one sample in a study of blood T cell repertoires in COVID-19. Clones were sequenced by immunoSEQ multiplex PCR, and TCRdb holds only the in-frame ones, with some missing. The sample carries 25,000 to 30,000 clones, 70% to 90% recorded once. Sequencing was carried out using peripheral blood. The receptor set was obtained from a man aged 65 to 85 with acute or convalescent COVID-19.

CDR3 sequence (DNA): TGTGCCAGCAGCCTAAGACAGCAGGAGACCCAGTACTTC. Residues: CASSLRQQETQYF. This rearrangement joins TRBV7-3 to TRBJ2-5, with D tentatively TRBD1 (5 bases). The germline V gene has CDR1 SGHTA and CDR2 FQGTGA. Trimming shortened V by 5 bases and J by 5 bases, and 12 bases separated the two germline ends. The CDR3 consists of 13 residues.

V usage is TRBV7-2 and J usage is TRBJ2-1; D is possibly TRBD1 (6 bases). Between the trimmed V and J ends, which lost 3 bases and 2 bases, there was a span of 11 bases. This CDR3 comprises 15 residues. Germline V gene data show CDR1 as SGHTA and CDR2 as FQGNSA. Written as DNA, the CDR3 is TGTGCCAGCAGCTTGACTGACAGGCCCTACAATGAGCAGTTCTTC. Protein sequence: CASSLTDRPYNEQFF.

Note on this clone: One end of the junction is discordant with germline, which a read error may explain. The genes are TRBV4-1 and TRBJ1-1; tentative D call: TRBD1 (5 bases). This CDR3 contains 15 residues. Germline CDR1 is MGHRA and CDR2 is YSYEKL. In nucleotides, the CDR3 is TGCGCCAGCAGACAAGAACAGGTAAGACCACCTGAAGCTTTCTTT. The encoded protein is CASRQEQVRPPEAFF.

The chain couples TRBV6-2 or TRBV6-3 to TRBJ2-7; possible D gene TRBD2, 5 bases. Germline CDR1 is MNHEY and CDR2 is SVGEGT. CDR3 length equals 14 residues. Trimming stripped 2 bases from V and 5 bases from J, with 13 bases between. CDR3 nucleotide sequence: TGTGCCAGCAGTTACGCGAGAGGGTCCAACGAGCAGTACTTC. This codes for CASSYARGSNEQYF.

The V gene is TRBV27, the J gene TRBJ2-1, with 7 nucleotides matching TRBD2. Germline CDR1 MNHEY, CDR2 SMNVEV (reference sequence). V lost 8 bases and J lost 9; bases outside the gene matches: 13. The CDR3 is 14 amino acids. CDR3: CASRGGGRTGEQFF. CDR3 nucleotide sequence: TGTGCCAGCCGAGGCGGCGGGAGAACCGGTGAGCAGTTCTTC.

V gene TRBV7-3 combines with J gene TRBJ2-7, with TRBD2 identical over 10 bases. The CDR3 loop spans 16 amino acids. Germline-derived CDR1 and CDR2 are SGHTA and FQGTGA. V lost 4 bases to trimming and J lost 2 bases; unmatched junction nucleotides: 8. The CDR3 sequence: CASSSQPGLATYEQYF. CDR3 DNA: TGTGCCAGCAGCTCGCAGCCGGGACTAGCGACCTACGAGCAGTACTTC.

This clone is medium-sized. The CDR3 sequence: CASSFIGTGLTGNTIYF. The CDR3 DNA reads TGTGCCAGCAGCTTCATAGGGACAGGTTTGACTGGAAACACCATATATTTT. V is TRBV7-9 and J is TRBJ1-3, with 8 bases fitting TRBD1. V was pared by 3 bases and J by 2 bases, with 9 bases of the junction left unmatched. The CDR3 length is 17 residues. Per the germline V gene, CDR1 is SEHNR and CDR2 is FQNEAQ (reference sequence).

The V gene is TRBV28, the J gene TRBJ2-7, with 11 bases identical to TRBD1. Germline loops: CDR1 MDHEN, CDR2 SYDVKM. The ends lost 4 bases at V and 4 bases at J; junction bases unmatched: 6. The CDR3 spans 15 residues. CDR3: CASSSPGTGGYEQYF. The CDR3 DNA reads as TGTGCCAGCAGTTCACCCGGGACAGGGGGATACGAGCAGTACTTC.

The gene calls are TRBV12-3 or TRBV12-4 and TRBJ1-3; no definite D call. The CDR3 has 12 residues. Trimming shortened V by 2 bases and J by 4 bases, and 3 bases separated the two germline ends. Here the CDR3 reads CASSLQGNTIYF. The CDR3 region has the DNA TGTGCCAGCAGTTTACAGGGAAACACCATATATTTT.

Written as DNA, the CDR3 is TGTGCCAGTAGCGGAGGGGGACTAGGGCATCCCAGCACAGATACGCAGTATTTT. This codes for CASSGGGLGHPSTDTQYF. The chain is built from TRBV19 and TRBJ2-3, with 8 bases matching TRBD2. CDR1 and CDR2 from the germline V gene are LNHDA and SQIVND (reference sequence). The V segment lost 6 bases and the J segment 0 bases; nucleotides outside the gene matches: 14. The CDR3 covers 18 residues.

The chain has TRBV5-1 and TRBJ2-1; 7 nucleotides line up with TRBD1. CDR1 is SGHRS, CDR2 YFSETQ, per germline. Trimming removed 2 bases from V and 0 bases from J; junction bases left unmatched: 2. This CDR3 region has 15 residues. This chain's CDR3 is CASSLQGSSYNEQFF. For the CDR3, the DNA is TGCGCCAGCAGCTTACAGGGGAGCTCCTACAATGAGCAGTTCTTC.

This clone was seen a few times. The V gene is TRBV10-2, the J gene TRBJ2-1; perhaps TRBD2 as D (5 bases). The germline gives CDR1 WSHSY, CDR2 SAAADI. CDR3 length: 16 amino acids. The ends were cut back, 7 bases at V and 0 bases at J, with 16 bases in the middle. The CDR3 region is CASTDSSRSSYNEQFF. The CDR3 bases are TGCGCCAGCACGGATTCTAGCCGGAGCTCCTACAATGAGCAGTTCTTC.

CDR3 sequence (DNA): TGTGCCAGCAGTGCTGGTTTGGGCACCTATGGCTACACCTTC. Amino acids: CASSAGLGTYGYTF. The chain joins TRBV2 to TRBJ1-2; D not resolved. This CDR3 comprises 14 residues. Germline-derived CDR1 and CDR2 are SNHLY and FYNNEI. V was cut by 4 bases and J by 4 bases, with 13 bases left in between.

The gene calls are TRBV19 and TRBJ2-2; 7 bases are a match to TRBD2. This CDR3 is built from 17 residues. J lost 4 bases, V lost 3 bases, and 11 bases had no gene match. Germline V gives CDR1 LNHDA, CDR2 SQIVND (reference sequence). This CDR3 is CASSMDGRGGGTGELFF. CDR3 in DNA: TGTGCCAGTAGTATGGATGGGAGGGGAGGTGGCACCGGGGAGCTGTTTTTT. The variable domain in full, with the rest retrieved from reference TRBV19 and TRBJ2-2, is DGGITQSPKYLFRKEGQNVTLSCEQNLNHDAMYWYRQDPGQGLRLIYYSQIVNDFQKGDIAEGYSVSREKKESFPLTVTSAQKNPTAFYLCASSMDGRGGGTGELFFGEGSRLTVL.

The chain recombines TRBV18 with TRBJ1-5; D is perhaps TRBD1 (6 bases). V shed 5 bases and J shed 2 bases, with 16 bases lying between them. Germline V gene lookup returns CDR1 KGHSH and CDR2 LQKENI. This CDR3 comprises 16 residues. Here the CDR3 DNA reads TGTGCCAGCTCAGAATACCGGGACACCCGCAATCAGCCCCAGCATTTT. It is translated as CASSEYRDTRNQPQHF.

V usage is TRBV6-5 and J usage is TRBJ2-1, with 15 bases lining up with TRBD2. The germline V gene has CDR1 MNHEY and CDR2 SVGAGI. The V and J ends lost 4 bases and 9 bases, in that order; junction bases with no gene match: 4. The CDR3 extends over 15 amino acids. The DNA for the CDR3 is TGTGCCAGCAGTTCCGGGACTAGCGGGAGGAGTGAGCAGTTCTTC. Its protein product is CASSSGTSGRSEQFF.